This T cell receptor beta chain appears in the sequencing data of a study of T cells after yellow fever vaccination. Study-wide findings and caveats: Abundant bulk-population clonotypes could contaminate the FACS-sorted repertoires.

A single record per CDR3 protein comes from TCRdb applying MiXCR to the 5' RACE reads. The sample has under 400,000 distinct CDR3 sequences, 9.5% to 15% seen once; the top ten hold more than 3%. Germline CDR1 is LGHNA and CDR2 is YSLEER. CDR3 length: 15 residues. V shed 3 bases, J shed 1 base, and the junction held 1 base outside the gene matches. In the case of this clonotype: The antigen is not known.

The input for sequencing was CD4+ T cells sorted from PBMCs, taken 15 days after the yellow fever booster vaccination. The sequence derives from a man between 18 and 35 years old who received the YFV17D yellow fever vaccine. V usage is TRBV4-3 and J usage is TRBJ2-2, with 8 bases that match TRBD2. As DNA, the CDR3 is TGCGCCAGCAGCCAGCTAGCGGGGAACACCGGGGAGCTGTTTTTT. Its translation is CASSQLAGNTGELFF.